This passage covers 26 T cell receptor beta chains from one sample sequenced in a study of regulatory T cells in long-lasting Graves disease. Regarding time point: persistent/refractory GD, antithyroid drugs over 5 years with positive TRAb. Following extraction of RNA from PBMCs, that RNA was used to make the TCR library. CDR3-region Arm-PCR and iRepertoire HTBI primers produced the TCR beta libraries. TCRdb re-analysed the multiplex PCR reads in MiXCR, keeping a single row per CDR3 protein. This table holds about 430,000 distinct CDR3 sequences, roughly 23% found once. The sequencing here drew on peripheral blood mononuclear cells (PBMCs), taken when the disease was refractory, from a patient treated with antithyroid drugs. The receptor set was obtained from a female donor with Graves disease.

This clonotype appeared many times. The chain uses TRBV11-2 and TRBJ2-2; the match to TRBD2 covers 12 bases. The germline V gene has CDR1 SGHAT and CDR2 FQNNGV. After removal of 5 bases from V and 5 bases from J, the junction contained 6 bases not matched to a gene. CDR3 size: 16 residues. Here the CDR3 reads CASSKGLAGGTGELFF. CDR3 in DNA: TGTGCCAGCAGCAAGGGGCTAGCGGGAGGGACCGGGGAGCTGTTTTTT.

This clonotype appeared many times. The chain couples TRBV7-3 to TRBJ2-5, with D hard to call. CDR1 SGHTA and CDR2 FQGTGA come from the germline V gene. Trimming left V 5 bases short and J 3 bases short, with 10 bases between. The CDR3 is 13 residues long. As DNA, the CDR3 is TGTGCCAGCAGCCCGACCCCAGAAGAGACCCAGTACTTC. It is translated as CASSPTPEETQYF.

This clonotype was counted many times. V gene TRBV30 combines with J gene TRBJ1-6; D gene ambiguous. Between the trimmed V and J ends, which lost 1 base and 9 bases, there was a span of 10 bases. This CDR3 has 13 residues. The germline gives CDR1 GTSNPN, CDR2 SVGIG (reference sequence). CDR3 DNA: TGTGCCTGGAGTGATGACGCTTTTTCACCCCTCCACTTT. Its protein product is CAWSDDAFSPLHF.

This clonotype was recorded many times. This chain connects TRBV28 to TRBJ1-2; D not resolved. V gave up 5 bases and J gave up 0 bases, with 13 bases separating them. CDR3 length equals 15 residues. Germline V lookup: CDR1 MDHEN, CDR2 SYDVKM. The CDR3 sequence: CASSGVVGTNYGYTF. The CDR3 coding sequence is TGTGCCAGCAGTGGCGTGGTAGGGACTAACTATGGCTACACCTTC.

This clonotype was observed at least ten times. The V gene is TRBV3-1, the J gene TRBJ1-1; TRBD1 might be the D (6 bases). CDR1 and CDR2 from the germline V gene are LGHDT and YNNKEL (reference sequence). The V end was cut by 3 bases, the J end by 8 bases, with 16 bases between. This CDR3 has 14 amino acids. CDR3 DNA sequence: TGTGCCAGCAGCCAGAGTGATACCGGGACAGAAGCTTTCTTT. It translates to CASSQSDTGTEAFF.

The rearrangement uses TRBV20-1 and TRBJ2-7; 11 nucleotides align to TRBD2. With V trimmed by 6 bases and J by 3 bases, 13 bases remained unmatched. This CDR3 comprises 16 residues. The germline CDR1 and CDR2 sequences are DFQATT and SNEGSKA (reference sequence). The CDR3 sequence: CSATYSFGTSGYEQYF. DNA for the CDR3: TGCAGTGCCACGTATTCATTTGGGACTAGCGGCTACGAGCAGTACTTC.

The J gene is TRBJ2-3, the V gene TRBV6-1; D gene unclear. This CDR3 comprises 15 residues. Trimming removed 7 bases at V and 6 bases at J, with 20 bases between. CDR1 is MNHNS and CDR2 is SASEGT in the germline V gene. The chain's CDR3 is CASTVALLNTDTQYF. The CDR3 DNA follows: TGTGCCAGCACCGTAGCCTTACTGAATACGGATACGCAGTATTTT.

The CDR3 loop reads CASSLEGLAGAWDTGELFF. The CDR3 DNA reads TGTGCCAGCAGCTTAGAGGGACTAGCGGGAGCCTGGGACACCGGGGAGCTGTTTTTT. The chain uses TRBV7-3 and TRBJ2-2, with TRBD2 matching over 14 bases. V was pared by 2 bases and J by 3 bases, with 8 bases of the junction left unmatched. There are 19 residues in the CDR3. The V gene's germline CDR1 is SGHTA and CDR2 FQGTGA.

The gene calls are TRBV5-1 and TRBJ2-5; D assignment may be TRBD1 or TRBD2 (5 bases each). Trimming left V 0 bases short and J 4 bases short, with 10 bases between. The CDR3 sequence is 14 residues long. CDR1 is SGHRS, CDR2 YFSETQ, per germline. This chain's CDR3 is CASSLGAGTETQYF. Here the CDR3 DNA reads TGCGCCAGCAGCTTGGGAGCAGGGACAGAGACCCAGTACTTC.

The chain uses TRBV2 and TRBJ1-1; weak D call: TRBD1 (5 bases). Germline V gene data show CDR1 as SNHLY and CDR2 as FYNNEI. V shed 8 bases and J shed 4 bases, with 17 bases lying between them. The CDR3 totals 14 residues. Here the CDR3 DNA reads TGTGCCAGCCTGGGGGAGGGTAGGTCCACTGAAGCTTTCTTT. This translates into CASLGEGRSTEAFF.

At least ten counts were recorded for this clonotype. The chain joins TRBV15 to TRBJ2-7; tentatively, D is TRBD1 or TRBD2 (5 bases each). The CDR3 totals 14 residues. The V end was cut by 1 base, the J end by 5 bases, with 12 bases between. Per the germline V gene, CDR1 is LNHNV and CDR2 is YYDKDF (reference sequence). In nucleotides, the CDR3 is TGTGCCACCAGCAGAGTTCCCGGGGACGACGAGCAGTACTTC. Amino acids: CATSRVPGDDEQYF.

The chain recombines TRBV19 with TRBJ2-7, with a tentative D call TRBD1 (5 bases). The germline V and J ends were trimmed by 4 bases and 7 bases, with 17 bases remaining between them. CDR3 length: 14 amino acids. The germline V gene encodes CDR1 LNHDA and CDR2 SQIVND (reference sequence). Here the CDR3 DNA reads TGTGCCAGTAGTACTCTGGAACGAAGGACAGAGCAGTACTTC. This codes for CASSTLERRTEQYF.

This chain's CDR3 is CASSLGTGTTYEQYF. CDR3 nucleotides: TGTGCCAGCAGTTTGGGCACCGGGACAACCTACGAGCAGTACTTC. The chain couples TRBV12-3 or TRBV12-4 to TRBJ2-7, with D maybe TRBD1 (6 bases). Trimming removed 3 bases from V and 2 bases from J, with 14 bases in between. This CDR3 spans 15 amino acids.

In its sample, this clonotype was seen many times. V and J are TRBV28 and TRBJ1-1, with D unresolved. CDR3 length equals 13 residues. Per germline, CDR1 MDHEN and CDR2 SYDVKM. Trimming shortened V by 5 bases and J by 6 bases, and 13 bases separated the two germline ends. The CDR3 DNA sequence: TGTGCCAGCAGTCCACTCGGGTTCTCTGAAGCTTTCTTT. Translated, it gives CASSPLGFSEAFF.

This chain connects TRBV6-2 or TRBV6-3 to TRBJ2-2; 7 bases are shared with TRBD2. The V gene end was trimmed by 0 bases and the J gene end by 4 bases; junction bases not matched to a gene: 5. Germline-derived CDR1 and CDR2 are MNHEY and SVGEGT. The CDR3 length is 16 residues. The CDR3, as DNA: TGTGCCAGCAGTTACTCGGCGGGAGTCGGCACCGGGGAGCTGTTTTTT. As protein: CASSYSAGVGTGELFF.

This clonotype was recorded many times. The chain combines TRBV28 with TRBJ1-1; D ambiguous. Germline V lookup: CDR1 MDHEN, CDR2 SYDVKM. CDR3 length: 12 amino acids. The V and J ends lost 3 bases and 5 bases respectively, with 7 bases between them. CDR3 nucleotides: TGTGCCAGCAGTTTCGGCCCAACTGAAGCTTTCTTT. Protein product: CASSFGPTEAFF.

This clonotype came up many times. The chain links TRBV11-2 to TRBJ1-6, with D possibly matching TRBD1 (5 bases). Trimming shortened V by 6 bases and J by 0 bases, and 21 bases separated the two germline ends. CDR3 length: 19 amino acids. The germline gives CDR1 SGHAT, CDR2 FQNNGV. DNA of the CDR3: TGTGCCAGCAGACTACCGGGACGTCGTTCGGGCTCCTATAATTCACCCCTCCACTTT. This translates into CASRLPGRRSGSYNSPLHF.

This clonotype has ten or more counts. The V call is TRBV7-9, the J call TRBJ2-7; possibly TRBD1 or TRBD2 for D (6 bases each). CDR1 is SEHNR, CDR2 FQNEAQ, per germline (reference sequence). V was cut by 4 bases and J by 2 bases, with 12 bases left in between. The CDR3 length is 14 residues. The CDR3 coding sequence is TGTGCCAGCAGCTGGGGGGCAGAAGCCTACGAGCAGTACTTC. Protein product: CASSWGAEAYEQYF. Variable domain in full (rest from reference TRBV7-9 and TRBJ2-7): DTGVSQNPRHKITKRGQNVTFRCDPISEHNRLYWYRQTLGQGPEFLTYFQNEAQLEKSRLLSDRFSAERPKGSFSTLEIQRTEQGDSAMYLCASSWGAEAYEQYFGPGTRLTVT.

The V and J genes are TRBV30 and TRBJ1-1, with a tentative D call TRBD1 (5 bases). The CDR3 totals 14 residues. In germline, CDR1 is GTSNPN, CDR2 SVGIG (reference sequence). V lost 2 bases and J lost 5, with 15 bases in between. The CDR3 sequence: CAWSPGQRGTEAFF. CDR3 nucleotides: TGTGCCTGGAGTCCGGGGCAGAGAGGGACTGAAGCTTTCTTT.

This clonotype was detected ten times or more. The chain has TRBV28 and TRBJ2-7; D gene uncertain. Germline CDR1 is MDHEN and CDR2 is SYDVKM. Trimming took off 5 bases at V and 0 bases at J, with 11 bases between the two ends. The CDR3 contains 14 residues. The CDR3 region is CASSLLSASYEQYF. The CDR3 DNA reads TGTGCCAGCAGTCTCCTAAGCGCCTCCTACGAGCAGTACTTC. The variable domain in full, with the rest retrieved from reference TRBV28 and TRBJ2-7, is DVKVTQSSRYLVKRTGEKVFLECVQDMDHENMFWYRQDPGLGLRLIYFSYDVKMKEKGDIPEGYSVSREKKERFSLILESASTNQTSMYLCASSLLSASYEQYFGPGTRLTVT.

Many counts were recorded for this clonotype. V gene TRBV6-1 combines with J gene TRBJ2-5; D not resolved. CDR3 length equals 13 residues. Germline V gene lookup returns CDR1 MNHNS and CDR2 SASEGT. With 6 bases removed from V and 1 base from J, the gap between germline ends came to 9 bases. CDR3 nucleotides: TGTGCCAGCAGATCCAACGGCCAAGAGACCCAGTACTTC. Protein sequence: CASRSNGQETQYF.

The sample holds a few counts of this clonotype. The CDR3 reads CASSPRVGGVHEQYF. Here the CDR3 DNA reads TGTGCCAGCAGCCCTAGAGTGGGGGGTGTCCACGAGCAGTACTTC. The V call is TRBV7-9, the J call TRBJ2-7; D perhaps matches TRBD2 (6 bases). Germline assignment: CDR1 SEHNR and CDR2 FQNEAQ (reference sequence). V gave up 5 bases and J gave up 5 bases, with 19 bases separating them. The CDR3 spans 15 residues.

This clonotype was recorded a few times. J is TRBJ1-2 and V is TRBV24-1; D unclear. CDR1 and CDR2 (germline): KGHDR, SFDVKD. This CDR3 is built from 14 residues. The germline V and J ends were trimmed by 0 bases and 1 base, with 5 bases remaining between them. The CDR3, as DNA: TGTGCCACCAGTGATTTGCGGTTTAACTATGGCTACACCTTC. Protein sequence: CATSDLRFNYGYTF.

This clonotype has ten or more counts. The J gene is TRBJ2-5, the V gene TRBV15; maybe TRBD1 (5 bases). V was trimmed by 1 base and J by 3 bases, leaving 18 bases between them. This CDR3 has 17 amino acids. The germline CDR1 and CDR2 sequences are LNHNV and YYDKDF (reference sequence). The CDR3 nucleotides read TGTGCCACCAGCAGAGCAATCCCGGAAGACAGTAAAGAGACCCAGTACTTC. Translating gives CATSRAIPEDSKETQYF. The full variable domain, with the rest looked up from reference TRBV15 and TRBJ2-5, is DAMVIQNPRYQVTQFGKPVTLSCSQTLNHNVMYWYQQKSSQAPKLLFHYYDKDFNNEADTPDNFQSRRPNTSFCFLDIRSPGLGDTAMYLCATSRAIPEDSKETQYFGPGTRLLVL.

The V and J genes are TRBV27 and TRBJ2-1, with D unresolved. This CDR3 is built from 13 residues. Trimming took 3 bases from V and 8 from J, leaving 11 bases between them. Germline loops: CDR1 MNHEY, CDR2 SMNVEV (reference sequence). CDR3 sequence (DNA): TGTGCCAGCAGTTTCGGTCTGGGCTATGAGCAGTTCTTC. Amino acid sequence: CASSFGLGYEQFF.

This clonotype has ten or more counts. The V gene is TRBV11-3, the J gene TRBJ2-5, with D uncertain. Between the trimmed V and J ends, which lost 3 bases and 0 bases, there was a span of 8 bases. This CDR3 region has 14 residues. From germline, CDR1 is SGHNT and CDR2 YENEEA. The CDR3 bases are TGTGCCAGCAGCTTTTCGGCGGACCAAGAGACCCAGTACTTC. It yields the protein CASSFSADQETQYF.